The T cell receptor (beta chain) under discussion was sequenced for a study of monozygotic twins with cystic fibrosis. General study results and limits: Low clonality (median around 0.0095) suggested a mostly naive repertoire. J usage was most co-twin-similar in 8 of 16 pairs, V in 13.

Sequencing was performed with immunoSEQ multiplex PCR; in TCRdb, only in-frame clones are kept and a portion is missing. The table records some 33,000 clones, 75% to 95% of them present only once. Points on this clone: Its antigen is unidentified.

The CDR3 covers 13 residues. J was trimmed by 4 bases and V by 6 bases; bases with no gene match: 6. Germline V CDR1 and CDR2: SGHRS, YFSETQ. The source of this sequence is a boy aged 2 to 10 with cystic fibrosis. The chain uses TRBV5-1 and TRBJ1-2; 7 nucleotides align to TRBD1. Specimen: blood. The CDR3 sequence: CASTEGALYGYTF. The CDR3 nucleotides read TGCGCCAGCACGGAGGGGGCCCTCTATGGCTACACCTTC.